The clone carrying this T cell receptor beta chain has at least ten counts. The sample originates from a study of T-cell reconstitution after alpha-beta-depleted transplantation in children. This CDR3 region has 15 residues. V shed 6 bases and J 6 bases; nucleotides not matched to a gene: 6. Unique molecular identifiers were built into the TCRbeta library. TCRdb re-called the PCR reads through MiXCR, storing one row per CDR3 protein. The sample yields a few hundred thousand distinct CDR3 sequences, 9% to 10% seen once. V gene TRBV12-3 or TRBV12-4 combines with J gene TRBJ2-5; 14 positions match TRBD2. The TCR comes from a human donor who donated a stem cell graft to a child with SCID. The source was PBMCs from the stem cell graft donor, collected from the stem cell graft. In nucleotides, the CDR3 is TGTGCCAGCAGCTACGGGACTAGCGGGGGCAAGACCCAGTACTTC. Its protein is CASSYGTSGGKTQYF.